One and the same sample provided the 13 T cell receptor beta chains below, sequenced in a study of cytomegalovirus exposure and HLA in healthy donors. The PCR contained 60 Vbeta and 13 Jbeta primers. Sequencing was performed with immunoSEQ multiplex PCR; in TCRdb, only in-frame clones are kept and a portion is missing. The table records about 130,000 clones, 50% to 75% of them present only once. Sequenced input: PBMCs. These receptors came from a woman aged 40 to 50 in good health and CMV-seronegative.

The chain has TRBV19 and TRBJ1-5; 10 bases are shared with TRBD1. V trimming: 3 bases; J trimming: 2 bases; junction bases outside the gene matches: 7. CDR3 length equals 17 residues. Germline assignment: CDR1 LNHDA and CDR2 SQIVND (reference sequence). The CDR3 bases are TGTGCCAGTAGTATGCGGGACAGGGGATCGGGCAATCAGCCCCAGCATTTT. It translates to CASSMRDRGSGNQPQHF.

This clone was seen more than once but under ten times. The chain couples TRBV18 to TRBJ1-1; TRBD1 matches at 8 bases. This CDR3 has 14 amino acids. The V and J ends lost 2 bases and 4 bases, in that order; junction bases with no gene match: 3. Germline lookup yields CDR1 KGHSH and CDR2 LQKENI. The chain's CDR3 is CASSPRDRFTEAFF. For the CDR3, the DNA is TGTGCCAGCTCACCAAGGGACAGGTTCACTGAAGCTTTCTTT.

This clone was seen once. The CDR3 coding sequence is TGTGCCAGCAGTGAGCTCGGGACAGTTTACAATGAGCAGTTCTTC. Its protein is CASSELGTVYNEQFF. V and J are TRBV6-1 and TRBJ2-1; 7 positions agree with TRBD1. Germline lookup yields CDR1 MNHNS and CDR2 SASEGT. V gave up 3 bases and J gave up 4 bases; unmatched junction bases: 6. The CDR3 is made up of 15 amino acids.

This chain joins TRBV7-2 and TRBJ1-4, with D uncertain. The V end lost 5 bases, the J end lost 6 bases, and 16 bases lay between the germline ends. Germline V lookup: CDR1 SGHTA, CDR2 FQGNSA. This CDR3 spans 15 amino acids. This chain's CDR3 is CASSLLNLEDEKLFF. CDR3 bases: TGTGCCAGCAGCCTCCTAAATTTGGAGGATGAAAAACTGTTTTTT.

The V and J genes are TRBV6-1 and TRBJ2-3; D is possibly TRBD1 (6 bases). V was pared by 6 bases and J by 2 bases, with 9 bases between. The CDR3 is 13 amino acids. The germline V gene encodes CDR1 MNHNS and CDR2 SASEGT. The CDR3 loop is CASRTGITDTQYF. DNA for the CDR3: TGTGCCAGCAGGACAGGAATCACAGATACGCAGTATTTT.

This clone was observed a handful of times. The chain links TRBV6-5 to TRBJ2-2, with 9 bases aligning to TRBD1. CDR1 is MNHEY, CDR2 SVGAGI, per germline. The CDR3 is made up of 15 amino acids. The trim removed 6 bases at V and 6 bases at J, leaving 8 bases unmatched. The CDR3 coding sequence is TGTGCCAGCAGGAGTTCGGGACAGGGAGCCGGGGAGCTGTTTTTT. This gives the protein CASRSSGQGAGELFF.

This chain connects TRBV6-5 to TRBJ1-6; D possibly corresponds to TRBD1 (5 bases). CDR1 MNHEY and CDR2 SVGAGI come from the germline V gene. The CDR3 contains 15 residues. The germline V and J ends were trimmed by 6 bases and 9 bases, with 18 bases remaining between them. In nucleotides, the CDR3 is TGTGCCAGCAGAGACGCTAGTGGGGCAGGTTCACCCCTCCACTTT. It is translated as CASRDASGAGSPLHF.

The chain couples TRBV10-2 to TRBJ2-1; D not resolved. Looked up from germline, CDR1 is WSHSY and CDR2 is SAAADI. The CDR3 contains 16 residues. V lost 0 bases and J 3 bases, leaving 12 bases between the germline ends. This chain's CDR3 is CASSESKAGYYNEQFF. DNA of the CDR3: TGCGCCAGCAGTGAGTCGAAGGCAGGTTACTACAATGAGCAGTTCTTC.

V gene TRBV5-6 combines with J gene TRBJ1-6; tentative D call: TRBD1 (5 bases). V was trimmed by 5 bases and J by 9 bases, leaving 24 bases between them. The CDR3 runs 17 residues. Per germline, CDR1 SGHDT and CDR2 YYEEEE. CDR3 region: CASRYGHPTDPVSPLHF. The CDR3 coding sequence is TGTGCCAGCAGATATGGACATCCTACGGATCCAGTTTCACCCCTCCACTTT.

This sequence joins TRBV6-6 and TRBJ2-1; D possibly corresponds to TRBD1 (6 bases). The CDR3 length is 15 residues. Trimming took 4 bases from V and 4 from J, leaving 14 bases between them. Per the germline V gene, CDR1 is MNHNY and CDR2 is SVGAGI (reference sequence). The CDR3 loop is CASSSFSQGYNEQFF. The CDR3 coding sequence is TGTGCCAGCAGTTCCTTCTCACAGGGTTACAATGAGCAGTTCTTC.

The genes are TRBV7-8 and TRBJ1-1; D is ambiguous. V shed 7 bases and J shed 6 bases, with 12 bases lying between them. Germline assignment: CDR1 SGHVS and CDR2 FQNEAQ. There are 12 residues in the CDR3. Here the CDR3 DNA reads TGTGCCAGCAACATGGGGAGTGCTGAAGCTTTCTTT. Translated, it gives CASNMGSAEAFF.

V is TRBV5-6 and J is TRBJ2-1; 8 nucleotides agree with TRBD1. J gave up 9 bases and V 2 bases, and 1 base lay outside the gene matches. The CDR3 length is 12 residues. CDR1 is SGHDT, CDR2 YYEEEE, per germline. CDR3 protein: CASSFRGREQFF. The CDR3 nucleotides read TGTGCCAGCAGCTTCAGGGGGCGTGAGCAGTTCTTC.

This clone was detected once. V is TRBV19 and J is TRBJ2-1; weak D call: TRBD2 (6 bases). Between the trimmed V and J ends, which lost 5 bases and 7 bases, there was a span of 9 bases. CDR1 is LNHDA, CDR2 SQIVND, per germline (reference sequence). This CDR3 comprises 12 residues. CDR3 bases: TGTGCCAGTAGTGTGGAGGGTAATGAGCAGTTCTTC. Residues: CASSVEGNEQFF.